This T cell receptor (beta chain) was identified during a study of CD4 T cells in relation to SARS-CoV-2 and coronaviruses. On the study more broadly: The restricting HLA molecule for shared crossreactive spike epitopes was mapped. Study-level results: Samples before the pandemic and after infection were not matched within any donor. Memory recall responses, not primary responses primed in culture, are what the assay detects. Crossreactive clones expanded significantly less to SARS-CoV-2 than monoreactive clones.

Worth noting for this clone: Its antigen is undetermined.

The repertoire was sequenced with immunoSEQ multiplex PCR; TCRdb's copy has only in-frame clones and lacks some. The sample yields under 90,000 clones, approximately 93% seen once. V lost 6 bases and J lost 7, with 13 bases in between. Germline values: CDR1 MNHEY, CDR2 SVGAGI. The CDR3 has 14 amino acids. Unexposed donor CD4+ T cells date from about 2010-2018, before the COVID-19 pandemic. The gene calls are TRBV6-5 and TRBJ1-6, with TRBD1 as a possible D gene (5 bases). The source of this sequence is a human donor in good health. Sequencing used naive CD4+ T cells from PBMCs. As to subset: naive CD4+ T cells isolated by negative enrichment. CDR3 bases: TGTGCCAGCAGACCAACAGGAGTAAATTCACCCCTCCACTTT. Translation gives CASRPTGVNSPLHF.